The TCR beta chain described here comes from a study of T cell responses to AZD1222 COVID-19 vaccine. The CDR3 runs 16 residues. Germline assignment: CDR1 SGHRS and CDR2 YFSETQ. The trim removed 4 bases at V and 2 bases at J, leaving 7 bases unmatched. Generated by immunoSEQ multiplex PCR, the TCRdb table keeps only in-frame clones and is missing some. The sample lists 130,000 or so clones, roughly nine tenths occurring once. Sequences were derived from peripheral blood, sampled 28 days after the second AZD1222 dose. V gene TRBV5-1 combines with J gene TRBJ2-7, with 12 bases that match TRBD2. The origin of this receptor is an adult who received the AZD1222 COVID-19 vaccine. CDR3 in amino acids: CASSPGLAGATYEQYF. The CDR3 nucleotides read TGCGCCAGCAGCCCGGGACTAGCGGGCGCCACCTACGAGCAGTACTTC.